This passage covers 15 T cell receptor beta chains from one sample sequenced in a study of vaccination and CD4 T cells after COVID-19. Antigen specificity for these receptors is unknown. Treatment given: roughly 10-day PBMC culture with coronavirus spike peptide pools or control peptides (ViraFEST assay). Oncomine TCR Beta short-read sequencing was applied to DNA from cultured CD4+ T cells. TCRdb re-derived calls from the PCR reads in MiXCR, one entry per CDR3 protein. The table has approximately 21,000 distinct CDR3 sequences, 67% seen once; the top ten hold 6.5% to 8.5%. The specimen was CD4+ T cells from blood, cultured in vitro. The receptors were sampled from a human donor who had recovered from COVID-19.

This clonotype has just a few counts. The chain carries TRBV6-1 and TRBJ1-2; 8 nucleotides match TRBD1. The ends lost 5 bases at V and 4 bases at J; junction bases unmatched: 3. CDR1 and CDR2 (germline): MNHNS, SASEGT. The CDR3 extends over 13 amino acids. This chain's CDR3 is CASSPGGSYGYTF. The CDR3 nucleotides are TGTGCCAGCAGTCCAGGGGGCAGCTATGGCTACACCTTC.

CDR3 coding DNA: TGCGCCAGCAGCCAACGTCTTAATCAGCCCCAGCATTTT. Its protein product is CASSQRLNQPQHF. V gene TRBV4-3 combines with J gene TRBJ1-5, with D hard to call. Germline CDR1 reads LGHNA; CDR2 reads YSLEER. The V end was cut by 2 bases, the J end by 4 bases, with 6 bases between. This CDR3 region has 13 residues.

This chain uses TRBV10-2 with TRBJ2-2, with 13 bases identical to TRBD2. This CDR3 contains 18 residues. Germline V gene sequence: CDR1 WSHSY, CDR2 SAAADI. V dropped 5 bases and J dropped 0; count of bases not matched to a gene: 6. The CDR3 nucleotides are TGCGCCAGCAGTCTACTAGCGGGAGGGTTAGCGAACACCGGGGAGCTGTTTTTT. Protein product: CASSLLAGGLANTGELFF.

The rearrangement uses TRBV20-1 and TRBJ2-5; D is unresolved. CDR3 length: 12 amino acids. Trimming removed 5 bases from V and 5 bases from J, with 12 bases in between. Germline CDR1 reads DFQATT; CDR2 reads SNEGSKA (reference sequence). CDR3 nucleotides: TGCAGTGCTCAGACCTCCTGGGAGACCCAGTACTTC. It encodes CSAQTSWETQYF.

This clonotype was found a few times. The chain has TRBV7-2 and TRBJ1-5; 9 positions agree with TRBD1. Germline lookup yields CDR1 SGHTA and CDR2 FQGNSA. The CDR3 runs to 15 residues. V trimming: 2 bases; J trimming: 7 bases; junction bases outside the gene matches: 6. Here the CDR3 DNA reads TGTGCCAGCAGCTTAACAGGGGGCTTAGGACAGCCCCAGCATTTT. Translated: CASSLTGGLGQPQHF.

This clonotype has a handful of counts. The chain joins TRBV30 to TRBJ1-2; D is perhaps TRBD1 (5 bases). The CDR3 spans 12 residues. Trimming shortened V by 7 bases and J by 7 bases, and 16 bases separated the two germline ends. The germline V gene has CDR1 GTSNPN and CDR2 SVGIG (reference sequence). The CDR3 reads CAYLKGLSGYTF. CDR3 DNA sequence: TGTGCCTACTTAAAGGGACTTAGTGGCTACACCTTC.

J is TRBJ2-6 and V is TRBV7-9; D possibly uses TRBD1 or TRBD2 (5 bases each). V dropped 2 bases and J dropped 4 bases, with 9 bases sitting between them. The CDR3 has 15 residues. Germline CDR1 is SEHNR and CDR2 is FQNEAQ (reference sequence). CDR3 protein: CASSLMGEGANVLTF. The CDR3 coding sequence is TGTGCCAGCAGCTTAATGGGGGAAGGGGCCAACGTCCTGACTTTC. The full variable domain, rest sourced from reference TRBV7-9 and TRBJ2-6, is DTGVSQNPRHKITKRGQNVTFRCDPISEHNRLYWYRQTLGQGPEFLTYFQNEAQLEKSRLLSDRFSAERPKGSFSTLEIQRTEQGDSAMYLCASSLMGEGANVLTFGAGSRLTVL.

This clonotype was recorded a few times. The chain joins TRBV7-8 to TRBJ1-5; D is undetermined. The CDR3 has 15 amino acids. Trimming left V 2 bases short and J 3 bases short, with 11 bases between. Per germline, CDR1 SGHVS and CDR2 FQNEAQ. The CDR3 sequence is CASSLSRWNNQPQHF. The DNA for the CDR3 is TGTGCCAGCAGCTTATCTCGGTGGAACAATCAGCCCCAGCATTTT.

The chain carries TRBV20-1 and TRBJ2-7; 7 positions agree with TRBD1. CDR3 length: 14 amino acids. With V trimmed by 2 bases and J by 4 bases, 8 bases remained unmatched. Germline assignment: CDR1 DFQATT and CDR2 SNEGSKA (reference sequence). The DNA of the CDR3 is TGCAGTGCTAGAAGGGCTAGGGGGCTATACGAGCAGTACTTC. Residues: CSARRARGLYEQYF.

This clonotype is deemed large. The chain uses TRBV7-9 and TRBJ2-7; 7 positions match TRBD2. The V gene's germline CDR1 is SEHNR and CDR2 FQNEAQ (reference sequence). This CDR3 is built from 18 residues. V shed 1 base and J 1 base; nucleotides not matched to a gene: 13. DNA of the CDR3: TGTGCCAGCAGCTTAGAGCGTGGGTGGGAGGGCCTTTCCTACGAGCAGTACTTC. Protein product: CASSLERGWEGLSYEQYF.

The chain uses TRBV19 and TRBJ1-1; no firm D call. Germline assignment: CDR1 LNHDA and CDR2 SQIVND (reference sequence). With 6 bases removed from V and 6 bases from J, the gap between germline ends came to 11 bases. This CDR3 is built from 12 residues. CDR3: CASRSRDAEAFF. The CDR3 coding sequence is TGTGCCAGTAGGTCGAGGGATGCTGAAGCTTTCTTT.

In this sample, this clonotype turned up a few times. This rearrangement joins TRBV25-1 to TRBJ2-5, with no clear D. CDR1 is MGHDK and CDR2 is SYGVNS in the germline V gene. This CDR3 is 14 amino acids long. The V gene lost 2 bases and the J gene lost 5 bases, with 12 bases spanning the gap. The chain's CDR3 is CASSEGRVGETQYF. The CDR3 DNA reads TGTGCCAGCAGTGAAGGACGGGTCGGGGAGACCCAGTACTTC.

In nucleotides, the CDR3 is TGTGCCAGCAGCCCGGACAGGAGCTCCTACGAGCAGTACTTC. Encoded protein: CASSPDRSSYEQYF. V is TRBV5-8 and J is TRBJ2-7, with 7 bases identical to TRBD1. Germline CDR1 is SGHTS and CDR2 is YDEGEE. The CDR3 consists of 14 residues. Unmatched junction bases numbered 4, after V lost 4 bases and J lost 0 bases.

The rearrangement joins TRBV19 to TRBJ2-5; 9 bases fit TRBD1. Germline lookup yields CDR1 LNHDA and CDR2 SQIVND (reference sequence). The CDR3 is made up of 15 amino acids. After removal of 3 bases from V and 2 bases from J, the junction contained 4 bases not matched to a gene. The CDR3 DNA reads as TGTGCCAGTAGTATGGGAGGGACAGGGCAAGAGACCCAGTACTTC. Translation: CASSMGGTGQETQYF.

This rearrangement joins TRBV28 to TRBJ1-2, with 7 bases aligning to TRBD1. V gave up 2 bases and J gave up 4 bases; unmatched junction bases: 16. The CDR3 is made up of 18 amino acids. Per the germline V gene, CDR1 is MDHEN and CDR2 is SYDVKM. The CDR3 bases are TGTGCCAGCAGTTTACGTCCGGGACAGATCTATCGCGGCTATGGCTACACCTTC. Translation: CASSLRPGQIYRGYGYTF.